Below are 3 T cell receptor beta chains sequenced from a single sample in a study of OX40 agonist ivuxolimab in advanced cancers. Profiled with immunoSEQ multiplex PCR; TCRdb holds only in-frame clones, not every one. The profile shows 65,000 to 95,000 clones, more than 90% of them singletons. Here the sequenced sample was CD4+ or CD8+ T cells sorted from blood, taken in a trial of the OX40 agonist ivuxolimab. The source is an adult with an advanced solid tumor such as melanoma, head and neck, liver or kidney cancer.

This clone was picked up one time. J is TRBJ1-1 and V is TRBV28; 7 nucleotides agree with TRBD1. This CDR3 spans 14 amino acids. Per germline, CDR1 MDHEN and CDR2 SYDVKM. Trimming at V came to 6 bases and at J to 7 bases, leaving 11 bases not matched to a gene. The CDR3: CASRSPDRRGEAFF. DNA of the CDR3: TGTGCCAGCAGGTCCCCGGACAGGCGAGGTGAAGCTTTCTTT.

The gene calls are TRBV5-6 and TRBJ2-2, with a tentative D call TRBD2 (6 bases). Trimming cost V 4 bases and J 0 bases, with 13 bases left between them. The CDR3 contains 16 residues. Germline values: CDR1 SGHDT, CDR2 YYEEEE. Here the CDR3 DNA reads TGTGCCAGCAGCCGGAGGCCTAGCGCGAACACCGGGGAGCTGTTTTTT. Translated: CASSRRPSANTGELFF.

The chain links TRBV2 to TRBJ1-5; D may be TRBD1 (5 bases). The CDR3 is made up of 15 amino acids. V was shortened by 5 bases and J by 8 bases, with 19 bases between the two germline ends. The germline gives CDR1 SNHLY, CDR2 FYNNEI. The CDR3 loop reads CASSYHPGAVEPQHF. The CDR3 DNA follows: TGTGCCAGCAGTTACCACCCCGGGGCGGTGGAGCCCCAGCATTTT.